The 25 T cell receptor beta chains below were found in one sample sequenced in a study of T cell responses to AZD1222 COVID-19 vaccine (dated by TCRdb to the early 2020s). The receptor library was made with the immunoSEQ multiplex PCR assay. Entries here come from immuneACCESS through TCRdb and include only in-frame sequences with V and J called. Some clones fail to appear in such tables; in the studies checked, an unresolved V gene covers under half of the shortfall, and the cause of the remainder is unknown. The sample records about 110,000 clones, around nine tenths of which are singletons. The top ten clones comprise about 20% of the sample. The time point label on this specimen signifies: baseline before first vaccination. The sample was peripheral blood, taken on day 0 of AZD1222 vaccination. The receptors here all came from an adult in good health.

The V call is TRBV6-2 or TRBV6-3, the J call TRBJ2-6; D perhaps matches TRBD2 (6 bases). This CDR3 region has 18 residues. V was shortened by 2 bases and J by 0 bases, with 14 bases between the two germline ends. From germline, CDR1 is MNHEY and CDR2 SVGEGT. CDR3 sequence: CASSYGVGGVSGANVLTF. As DNA, the CDR3 is TGTGCCAGCAGTTACGGGGTCGGCGGGGTCTCTGGGGCCAACGTCCTGACTTTC.

V usage is TRBV3-1 (or the pseudogene TRBV3-2) and J usage is TRBJ2-7, with TRBD2 as a possible D gene (6 bases). CDR3 length: 12 amino acids. Germline V gene sequence: CDR1 LGHDT, CDR2 YNNKEL (reference sequence). V dropped 4 bases and J dropped 4 bases, with 8 bases sitting between them. CDR3 sequence: CASSLGGYEQYF. CDR3 bases: TGTGCCAGCAGCCTCGGAGGGTACGAGCAGTACTTC.

This clone was counted a single time. The chain uses TRBV7-8 and TRBJ2-7, with TRBD1 matching over 8 bases. Germline V gene sequence: CDR1 SGHVS, CDR2 FQNEAQ. CDR3 length: 15 residues. V shed 4 bases, J shed 2 bases, and the junction held 7 bases outside the gene matches. The CDR3 bases are TGTGCCAGCAGCTCCTCGACAGGGGTGCCCTACGAGCAGTACTTC. Translating it yields CASSSSTGVPYEQYF.

This chain joins TRBV11-2 and TRBJ2-1; tentative D call: TRBD1 (6 bases). Germline V lookup: CDR1 SGHAT, CDR2 FQNNGV. V lost 4 bases and J 5 bases, leaving 12 bases between the germline ends. The CDR3 loop spans 14 amino acids. CDR3 sequence (DNA): TGTGCCAGCAGCTCAGCCCAGGGGAACAATGAGCAGTTCTTC. Its translation: CASSSAQGNNEQFF.

The chain combines TRBV3-1 (or the pseudogene TRBV3-2) with TRBJ2-1, with unresolved D. The germline gives CDR1 LGHDT, CDR2 YNNKEL (reference sequence). V gave up 4 bases and J gave up 5 bases, with 12 bases separating them. CDR3 length equals 14 residues. As DNA, the CDR3 is TGTGCCAGCAGCCGGCCGGCTAACAACAATGAGCAGTTCTTC. The encoded protein is CASSRPANNNEQFF.

The rearrangement joins TRBV25-1 to TRBJ1-2, with D perhaps matching TRBD1 (5 bases). Germline V gene sequence: CDR1 MGHDK, CDR2 SYGVNS. CDR3 size: 15 residues. The V end lost 1 base, the J end lost 8 bases, and 17 bases lay between the germline ends. CDR3 in DNA: TGTGCCAGCAGTGAATTGGGGTGGGGAGGGGACGGCTACACCTTC. Protein sequence: CASSELGWGGDGYTF.

This clone was seen once. This chain joins TRBV23-1 and TRBJ1-5; D might be TRBD1 (5 bases). TRBV23-1 is an ORF, and what it does is uncertain. This CDR3 has 19 amino acids. The V gene lost 8 bases and the J gene lost 0 bases, with 26 bases spanning the gap. CDR3 nucleotides: TGCGCCAGCTATCGGAACCGGGCAGGGCATAGATATAGCAATCAGCCCCAGCATTTT. Amino acid sequence: CASYRNRAGHRYSNQPQHF.

This clone was detected a few times. The V and J genes are TRBV19 and TRBJ2-7, with a weak D call TRBD1 (6 bases). Deletions cut 5 bases from V and 4 bases from J, with 27 bases between. CDR1 and CDR2 (germline): LNHDA, SQIVND (reference sequence). The CDR3 spans 18 residues. The CDR3 DNA follows: TGTGCCAGTAGTCCAACCCTCGGACAGACGCGCTACCCTTACGAGCAGTACTTC. Amino acid sequence: CASSPTLGQTRYPYEQYF.

This chain connects TRBV15 to TRBJ2-1; TRBD1 might be the D (7 bases). The germline V and J ends were trimmed by 4 bases and 4 bases, with 17 bases remaining between them. The CDR3 spans 16 residues. Germline CDR1 is LNHNV and CDR2 is YYDKDF (reference sequence). The CDR3 DNA reads TGTGCCACCAGCAAGGGCTGGCAGGGGGGTTACAATGAGCAGTTCTTC. Encoded protein: CATSKGWQGGYNEQFF.

The chain employs TRBV6-1 and TRBJ2-7; D not certain. The ends were cut back, 0 bases at V and 3 bases at J, with 6 bases in the middle. CDR1 is MNHNS, CDR2 SASEGT, per germline. The CDR3 contains 13 residues. The CDR3 DNA sequence: TGTGCCAGCAGTGAAGCCGTGAGCTACGAGCAGTACTTC. This sequence encodes CASSEAVSYEQYF.

The chain recombines TRBV12-5 with TRBJ1-2, with no clear D. There are 15 residues in the CDR3. Deletions cut 0 bases from V and 4 bases from J, with 12 bases between. CDR1 and CDR2 (germline): LGHNT, FRNRAP. The CDR3 region is CASGLVRGLIYGYTF. For the CDR3, the DNA is TGTGCTAGTGGTTTGGTCCGGGGTCTTATCTATGGCTACACCTTC.

The chain is built from TRBV30 and TRBJ1-6; D call uncertain. Germline V gives CDR1 GTSNPN, CDR2 SVGIG (reference sequence). V was shortened by 0 bases and J by 0 bases, with 9 bases between the two germline ends. The CDR3 is 16 residues long. The CDR3 is CAWSVVGSSYNSPLHF. CDR3 DNA: TGTGCCTGGAGTGTAGTCGGGAGCTCCTATAATTCACCCCTCCACTTT.

This chain joins TRBV19 and TRBJ1-4; D is unclear. CDR1 and CDR2 (germline): LNHDA, SQIVND (reference sequence). Trimming stripped 7 bases from V and 7 bases from J, with 19 bases between. The CDR3 runs 15 residues. CDR3 in amino acids: CASTNGRGFGEKLFF. Written as DNA, the CDR3 is TGTGCCAGTACCAATGGGCGGGGATTCGGTGAAAAACTGTTTTTT. Filled out from reference TRBV19 and TRBJ1-4, the complete variable domain reads DGGITQSPKYLFRKEGQNVTLSCEQNLNHDAMYWYRQDPGQGLRLIYYSQIVNDFQKGDIAEGYSVSREKKESFPLTVTSAQKNPTAFYLCASTNGRGFGEKLFFGSGTQLSVL.

The V call is TRBV19, the J call TRBJ1-1, with D perhaps TRBD1 (5 bases). Trimming stripped 10 bases from V and 0 bases from J, with 18 bases between. Germline CDR1 reads LNHDA; CDR2 reads SQIVND (reference sequence). This CDR3 has 15 amino acids. CDR3 coding DNA: TGTGCCACCTCGCCCCCGGGACGGCTGAACACTGAAGCTTTCTTT. Encoded protein: CATSPPGRLNTEAFF.

The V gene is TRBV6-2 or TRBV6-3, the J gene TRBJ2-2; D remains ambiguous. The length of the CDR3 is 12 residues. Trimming pared 4 bases from V and 10 bases from J, leaving 10 bases between. Germline lookup yields CDR1 MNHEY and CDR2 SVGEGT. The CDR3 DNA sequence: TGTGCCAGCAGTTCTAATGGTCCGGAGCTGTTTTTT. It yields the protein CASSSNGPELFF.

CDR3 protein: CASSGGQGSNQPQHF. The CDR3 DNA follows: TGCGCCAGCAGCGGGGGACAGGGAAGCAATCAGCCCCAGCATTTT. The chain links TRBV10-1 to TRBJ1-5; TRBD1 matches 9 bases. The CDR3 consists of 15 residues. Trimming cost V 6 bases and J 1 base; bases outside gene matches: 4. Germline V lookup: CDR1 WNHNN, CDR2 SYGVQD (reference sequence).

This chain connects TRBV6-5 to TRBJ1-5; D might be TRBD1 (5 bases). The CDR3 has 14 residues. The germline V and J ends were trimmed by 4 bases and 4 bases, with 11 bases remaining between them. Per the germline V gene, CDR1 is MNHEY and CDR2 is SVGAGI. The CDR3 reads CASSSGSSNQPQHF. The DNA of the CDR3 is TGTGCCAGCAGTTCAGGGAGTTCAAATCAGCCCCAGCATTTT.

The chain carries TRBV9 and TRBJ2-3; 8 bases map to TRBD1. Germline V gene sequence: CDR1 SGDLS, CDR2 YYNGEE. Germline trimming cut 0 bases from V and 1 base from J; bases unmatched to any gene: 4. The CDR3 totals 16 residues. Here the CDR3 reads CASSVGQGIGTDTQYF. The CDR3 nucleotides are TGTGCCAGCAGCGTAGGACAGGGGATAGGCACAGATACGCAGTATTTT.

The V call is TRBV4-2, the J call TRBJ2-1; D remains unclear. The CDR3 covers 15 residues. V was clipped by 1 base and J by 0 bases, with 7 bases between them. Germline V CDR1 and CDR2: LGHNA, YNFKEQ. CDR3 DNA sequence: TGTGCCAGCAGCCAAGCTGGGAACTCCTACAATGAGCAGTTCTTC. Residues: CASSQAGNSYNEQFF.

This chain uses TRBV7-9 with TRBJ2-1; no reliable D call. From germline, CDR1 is SEHNR and CDR2 FQNEAQ (reference sequence). Trimming cost V 8 bases and J 4 bases, with 15 bases left between them. The CDR3 contains 14 residues. DNA for the CDR3: TGTGCCAGCGCCCGGGCAATGCCTTACAATGAGCAGTTCTTC. Protein sequence: CASARAMPYNEQFF.

The V call is TRBV4-3, the J call TRBJ2-7; weak D call: TRBD2 (6 bases). The V gene's germline CDR1 is LGHNA and CDR2 YSLEER. Between the trimmed V and J ends, which lost 3 bases and 5 bases, there was a span of 14 bases. The CDR3 covers 14 residues. The CDR3 DNA reads TGCGCCAGCAGCCACGGGGGTAGCAGCGACGAGCAGTACTTC. This sequence encodes CASSHGGSSDEQYF.

V gene TRBV15 combines with J gene TRBJ1-4; a possible D gene is TRBD1 (6 bases). The CDR3 extends over 16 amino acids. Germline CDR1 LNHNV, CDR2 YYDKDF (reference sequence). V lost 0 bases and J 6 bases, leaving 14 bases between the germline ends. CDR3 sequence reads: CATSRDRGDADEKLFF. CDR3 coding DNA: TGTGCCACCAGCAGAGATAGGGGGGACGCCGATGAAAAACTGTTTTTT.

The chain is built from TRBV29-1 and TRBJ2-3, with D tentatively TRBD1 (6 bases). CDR1 is SQVTM, CDR2 ANQGSEA, per germline. This CDR3 spans 13 amino acids. The V and J ends lost 2 bases and 6 bases respectively, with 12 bases between them. CDR3 amino acids: CSVESGVLDTQYF. CDR3 DNA sequence: TGCAGCGTTGAATCAGGGGTTCTTGATACGCAGTATTTT.

This clone occurred a few times. Within the sample, other DNA sequences also encode this same CDR3. The J gene is TRBJ1-2, the V gene TRBV12-3 or TRBV12-4; 7 bases are shared with TRBD1. With V trimmed by 6 bases and J by 4 bases, 5 bases remained unmatched. This CDR3 is built from 13 residues. The CDR3: CASSFDRAYGYTF. CDR3 DNA: TGTGCCAGCAGCTTTGACAGGGCCTATGGCTACACCTTC.

V usage is TRBV6-1 and J usage is TRBJ2-5; no reliable D call. The ends were cut back, 1 base at V and 2 bases at J, with 8 bases in the middle. Germline CDR1 is MNHNS and CDR2 is SASEGT. The CDR3 runs 14 residues. The chain's CDR3 is CASSEGGSQETQYF. CDR3 in DNA: TGTGCCAGCAGTGAAGGTGGCAGTCAAGAGACCCAGTACTTC.